These 27 T cell receptor beta chains share one sample of origin, sequenced in a study of T cells in Graves' hyperthyroidism and ophthalmopathy. The TCR beta CDR3 regions underwent amplification using RNA transcripts as the source. During a first-round RT-PCR of the TCR CDR3, the HTBI primer set was used. TCRdb re-analysed the multiplex PCR reads in MiXCR, keeping a single row per CDR3 protein. This sample yields hundreds of thousands of distinct CDR3 sequences, of which roughly 17% are seen a single time; roughly 15% belongs to the top ten. Sequenced input: blood. Receptors originate from a woman aged 18-30 years with Graves' ophthalmopathy.

The V and J genes are TRBV30 and TRBJ2-1; 12 nucleotides agree with TRBD2. With 4 bases clipped from V and 5 bases from J, the junction kept 6 bases outside the gene matches. Germline V gene lookup returns CDR1 GTSNPN and CDR2 SVGIG (reference sequence). CDR3 length: 15 amino acids. Here the CDR3 reads CAWNALAGGNNEQFF. In nucleotides, the CDR3 is TGTGCCTGGAACGCCCTAGCGGGAGGGAACAATGAGCAGTTCTTC.

This clonotype has a handful of counts. This rearrangement joins TRBV12-3 or TRBV12-4 to TRBJ1-4, with D unresolved. V shed 4 bases and J shed 4 bases, with 7 bases lying between them. This CDR3 is built from 13 residues. CDR3 amino acids: CASSSYSNEKLFF. The CDR3 DNA follows: TGTGCCAGCAGTTCTTACAGTAATGAAAAACTGTTTTTT.

This clonotype came up many times. The chain combines TRBV20-1 with TRBJ2-1; 7 bases are a match to TRBD2. The CDR3 length is 13 residues. CDR1 and CDR2 (germline): DFQATT, SNEGSKA (reference sequence). The chain's CDR3 is CRSGAGPYNEQFF. As DNA, the CDR3 is TGCAGGAGCGGGGCAGGGCCCTACAATGAGCAGTTCTTC.

CDR3 region: CASSPGTGASATF. CDR3 sequence (DNA): TGTGCCAGCAGTCCCGGGACAGGGGCGTCCGCCACCTTC. The J gene is TRBJ1-2, the V gene TRBV6-1; 10 nucleotides align to TRBD1. The CDR3 totals 13 residues. Looked up from germline, CDR1 is MNHNS and CDR2 is SASEGT. The V and J ends lost 5 bases and 13 bases, in that order; junction bases with no gene match: 10.

The chain couples TRBV30 to TRBJ2-7; TRBD1 matches 9 bases. There are 13 residues in the CDR3. Germline V gives CDR1 GTSNPN, CDR2 SVGIG (reference sequence). V trimming: 0 bases; J trimming: 5 bases; junction bases outside the gene matches: 2. The CDR3 loop is CAWSVTGGNEQYF. In nucleotides, the CDR3 is TGTGCCTGGAGTGTAACAGGGGGCAACGAGCAGTACTTC.

The chain recombines TRBV27 with TRBJ2-3; D gene unclear. The V gene lost 8 bases and the J gene lost 5 bases, with 11 bases spanning the gap. The CDR3 covers 12 residues. Germline V gene sequence: CDR1 MNHEY, CDR2 SMNVEV (reference sequence). The CDR3: CASAHPEDTQYF. The CDR3 region has the DNA TGTGCCAGCGCCCATCCGGAAGATACGCAGTATTTT.

The sample holds a few counts of this clonotype. J is TRBJ1-1 and V is TRBV28; no firm D call. This CDR3 has 14 residues. Germline V CDR1 and CDR2: MDHEN, SYDVKM. V was cut by 4 bases and J by 0 bases, with 9 bases left in between. Here the CDR3 DNA reads TGTGCCAGCAGTTCCGACCCTATGAACACTGAAGCTTTCTTT. The encoded protein is CASSSDPMNTEAFF.

This clonotype was detected ten times or more. V is TRBV27 and J is TRBJ2-5; 11 nucleotides align to TRBD2. CDR3 length: 16 amino acids. The trim removed 6 bases at V and 6 bases at J, leaving 12 bases unmatched. Germline V CDR1 and CDR2: MNHEY, SMNVEV (reference sequence). This CDR3 reads CASSPLLAGGLQTQYF. CDR3 nucleotide sequence: TGTGCCAGCAGCCCCCTATTAGCGGGGGGGTTACAGACCCAGTACTTC.

About this clonotype: The conserved final phenylalanine or tryptophan is absent from the CDR3, which likely points to a read error. The chain employs TRBV6-1 and TRBJ2-1; D not resolved. Germline V gene sequence: CDR1 MNHNS, CDR2 SASEGT. CDR3 length equals 14 residues. V shed 6 bases and J shed 0 bases, with 9 bases lying between them. Here the CDR3 reads CASSPRTSYNEQFL. The CDR3 DNA reads as TGTGCCAGCAGCCCTAGGACCTCCTACAATGAGCAGTTCCTC.

This clonotype was observed at least ten times. The genes are TRBV6-1 and TRBJ1-1; TRBD1 might be the D (5 bases). Germline V gives CDR1 MNHNS, CDR2 SASEGT. The CDR3 spans 12 residues. Trimming shortened V by 6 bases and J by 3 bases, and 8 bases separated the two germline ends. The CDR3 DNA reads TGTGCCAGCAGCCGGGGGGACACTGAAGCTTTCTTT. Translated, it gives CASSRGDTEAFF.

This clonotype was picked up many times. The rearrangement joins TRBV6-1 to TRBJ2-7, with 10 bases lining up with TRBD2. V was clipped by 3 bases and J by 3 bases; unmatched bases: 8. In germline, CDR1 is MNHNS, CDR2 SASEGT. CDR3 length: 16 amino acids. DNA for the CDR3: TGTGCCAGCAGTGACTTTGGGCTAGCGGGAGACTACGAGCAGTACTTC. It yields the protein CASSDFGLAGDYEQYF.

This clonotype was picked up many times. The chain combines TRBV28 with TRBJ2-7, with 12 bases lining up with TRBD2. Germline V lookup: CDR1 MDHEN, CDR2 SYDVKM. V lost 8 bases, J lost 6 bases, and 11 bases stayed unmatched. The CDR3 consists of 15 residues. The DNA of the CDR3 is TGTGCCAGCGTAGTTGATAGGACTAGCGGGACCGAGCAGTACTTC. Translation: CASVVDRTSGTEQYF.

The chain carries TRBV28 and TRBJ1-1; D is unclear. Trimming left V 3 bases short and J 1 base short, with 9 bases between. Germline-derived CDR1 and CDR2 are MDHEN and SYDVKM. The CDR3 is 14 residues long. The CDR3 sequence is CASSFQSGNTEAFF. For the CDR3, the DNA is TGTGCCAGCAGTTTTCAGTCCGGGAACACTGAAGCTTTCTTT. Full variable domain (remainder filled in from reference TRBV28 and TRBJ1-1): DVKVTQSSRYLVKRTGEKVFLECVQDMDHENMFWYRQDPGLGLRLIYFSYDVKMKEKGDIPEGYSVSREKKERFSLILESASTNQTSMYLCASSFQSGNTEAFFGQGTRLTVV.

This clonotype was observed a handful of times. CDR3 sequence (DNA): TGTGCCAGCAGCGGAGCACCCCCGGGACAGCTTAATTCACCCCTCCACTTT. Protein product: CASSGAPPGQLNSPLHF. The J gene is TRBJ1-6, the V gene TRBV3-1; 7 nucleotides match TRBD1. Looked up from germline, CDR1 is LGHDT and CDR2 is YNNKEL (reference sequence). The CDR3 loop spans 17 amino acids. V was pared by 5 bases and J by 6 bases, with 13 bases of the junction left unmatched.

This clonotype has ten or more counts. The V and J genes are TRBV27 and TRBJ2-7; 10 bases are a match to TRBD2. J lost 6 bases, V lost 5 bases, and 4 bases had no gene match. The CDR3 sequence is 13 residues long. Germline assignment: CDR1 MNHEY and CDR2 SMNVEV (reference sequence). In DNA, the CDR3 is TGTGCCAGCAGTCTAGCGGGAGCAGCCGAGCAGTACTTC. Translated: CASSLAGAAEQYF.

The chain uses TRBV6-2 or TRBV6-3 and TRBJ1-2; D call uncertain. V lost 6 bases and J lost 3, with 8 bases in between. The CDR3 sequence is 12 residues long. Germline assignment: CDR1 MNHEY and CDR2 SVGEGT. DNA for the CDR3: TGTGCCAGCAGCACCCCCTACTATGGCTACACCTTC. Translating it yields CASSTPYYGYTF.

This clonotype was seen at least ten times. This chain connects TRBV7-2 to TRBJ2-7; a possible D gene is TRBD1 (6 bases). Trimming shortened V by 6 bases and J by 2 bases, and 23 bases separated the two germline ends. CDR3 length: 17 residues. The germline V gene has CDR1 SGHTA and CDR2 FQGNSA. The CDR3 spells CASRLSSSWTATYEQYF. The CDR3 DNA reads TGTGCCAGCAGGCTATCCTCTTCTTGGACAGCTACCTACGAGCAGTACTTC.

This clonotype came up many times. The V and J genes are TRBV20-1 and TRBJ2-7; 8 positions agree with TRBD1. The CDR3 extends over 14 amino acids. Germline values: CDR1 DFQATT, CDR2 SNEGSKA (reference sequence). J gave up 3 bases and V 7 bases, and 11 bases lay outside the gene matches. The CDR3 DNA is TGCAGTGTCAATAAATTTGGACAGGGCTACGAGCAGTACTTC. Protein: CSVNKFGQGYEQYF.

The chain has TRBV6-2 or TRBV6-3 and TRBJ2-2; D is uncertain. The ends were cut back, 0 bases at V and 5 bases at J, with 7 bases in the middle. CDR3 length: 14 amino acids. Per the germline V gene, CDR1 is MNHEY and CDR2 is SVGEGT. The CDR3 nucleotides are TGTGCCAGCAGTTACTCGACTGCTACCGGGGAGCTGTTTTTT. Amino acids: CASSYSTATGELFF.

This clonotype appeared many times. V is TRBV28 and J is TRBJ1-6; TRBD1 matches at 9 bases. After removal of 5 bases from V and 7 bases from J, the junction contained 12 bases not matched to a gene. The CDR3 length is 17 residues. CDR1 and CDR2 from the germline V gene are MDHEN and SYDVKM. CDR3 bases: TGTGCCAGCAGTCCCTCTTTACCGGGACAGGGAAATTCACCCCTCCACTTT. It encodes CASSPSLPGQGNSPLHF. Full variable domain (missing parts from reference TRBV28 and TRBJ1-6): DVKVTQSSRYLVKRTGEKVFLECVQDMDHENMFWYRQDPGLGLRLIYFSYDVKMKEKGDIPEGYSVSREKKERFSLILESASTNQTSMYLCASSPSLPGQGNSPLHFGNGTRLTVT.

This clonotype appeared many times. This chain joins TRBV30 and TRBJ1-1; no definite D call. The CDR3 sequence is 11 residues long. CDR1 is GTSNPN and CDR2 is SVGIG in the germline V gene (reference sequence). The CDR3 bases are TGTGCGTCAGGAGAACGCACTGAAGCTTTCTTT. Its protein is CASGERTEAFF.

This clonotype was found a few times. The chain is built from TRBV19 and TRBJ2-7; possibly TRBD2 for D (6 bases). Germline V gene data show CDR1 as LNHDA and CDR2 as SQIVND (reference sequence). The length of the CDR3 is 14 residues. V was trimmed by 1 base and J by 5 bases, leaving 12 bases between them. For the CDR3, the DNA is TGTGCCAGTAGTATAGCGGGAGTTACGGACGAGCAGTACTTC. Amino acids: CASSIAGVTDEQYF. Combining the CDR3 with reference TRBV19 and TRBJ2-7 gives the whole variable domain DGGITQSPKYLFRKEGQNVTLSCEQNLNHDAMYWYRQDPGQGLRLIYYSQIVNDFQKGDIAEGYSVSREKKESFPLTVTSAQKNPTAFYLCASSIAGVTDEQYFGPGTRLTVT.

This clonotype was found a few times. This sequence joins TRBV4-3 and TRBJ1-5; D may be TRBD1 (5 bases). The CDR3 extends over 15 amino acids. CDR1 LGHNA and CDR2 YSLEER come from the germline V gene. V was clipped by 0 bases and J by 3 bases, with 9 bases between them. The CDR3 bases are TGCGCCAGCAGCCAAGATTGGACAACCAATCAGCCCCAGCATTTT. The encoded protein is CASSQDWTTNQPQHF.

This clonotype has ten or more counts. This sequence joins TRBV28 and TRBJ2-1; possibly TRBD1 for D (6 bases). This CDR3 region has 16 residues. V gave up 3 bases and J gave up 7 bases, with 19 bases separating them. CDR1 is MDHEN, CDR2 SYDVKM, per germline. The CDR3 DNA reads TGTGCCAGCAGTTTGGTACAGGGTGATTCACCAAATGAGCAGTTCTTC. Protein product: CASSLVQGDSPNEQFF.

This clonotype has more than one count but fewer than ten. The chain couples TRBV20-1 to TRBJ2-5, with D possibly being TRBD2 (6 bases). Trimming took off 5 bases at V and 3 bases at J, with 16 bases between the two ends. CDR3 length: 14 residues. In germline, CDR1 is DFQATT, CDR2 SNEGSKA (reference sequence). CDR3 residues: CSASLGTGEETQYF. The CDR3 DNA follows: TGCAGTGCTTCACTTGGGACTGGGGAAGAGACCCAGTACTTC.

This clonotype was recorded many times. The chain carries TRBV5-1 and TRBJ1-5; 8 bases fit TRBD1. The junction had 8 bases not matched to a gene; V was cut back by 0 bases and J by 3 bases. The CDR3 runs 17 residues. Per germline, CDR1 SGHRS and CDR2 YFSETQ. CDR3 coding DNA: TGCGCCAGCAGCTTGGAGGGCGCAGGGGGCGTCAATCAGCCCCAGCATTTT. Protein product: CASSLEGAGGVNQPQHF.

The DNA of the CDR3 is TGCAGCGTCCCTAGCAGGGGTTTGAGGAACAATCAGCCCCAGCATTTT. It encodes CSVPSRGLRNNQPQHF. The genes are TRBV29-1 and TRBJ1-5; D might be TRBD1 (6 bases). CDR1 and CDR2 from the germline V gene are SQVTM and ANQGSEA. Trimming left V 6 bases short and J 3 bases short, with 21 bases between. The CDR3 totals 16 residues.